This entry lists 5 T cell receptor beta chains sequenced from one sample in a study of blood T cell repertoires in COVID-19. This table comes from immunoSEQ multiplex PCR, and its TCRdb copy is limited to in-frame clones, with some not included. The profile shows a few hundred thousand clones, approximately 78% of them singletons. What was sequenced was peripheral blood. Receptor source: a woman aged 80 or over with COVID-19, enrolled during active disease.

The chain uses TRBV19 and TRBJ1-5, with D tentatively TRBD1 (6 bases). Deletions cut 6 bases from V and 2 bases from J, with 14 bases between. The V gene's germline CDR1 is LNHDA and CDR2 SQIVND (reference sequence). The CDR3 extends over 15 amino acids. The CDR3 nucleotides are TGTGCCAGTAGGGCGGACAGCGGAGGCAATCAGCCCCAGCATTTT. Encoded protein: CASRADSGGNQPQHF. The full variable domain, rest sourced from reference TRBV19 and TRBJ1-5, is DGGITQSPKYLFRKEGQNVTLSCEQNLNHDAMYWYRQDPGQGLRLIYYSQIVNDFQKGDIAEGYSVSREKKESFPLTVTSAQKNPTAFYLCASRADSGGNQPQHFGDGTRLSIL.

The chain links TRBV5-1 to TRBJ2-5, with a possible D match to TRBD2 (7 bases). With 5 bases removed from V and 4 bases from J, the gap between germline ends came to 18 bases. The germline V gene encodes CDR1 SGHRS and CDR2 YFSETQ. The CDR3 contains 15 residues. CDR3 coding DNA: TGCGCCAGCAGGGGTGGGGGGGCCAAGCGAGAGACCCAGTACTTC. This encodes CASRGGGAKRETQYF.

The chain couples TRBV30 to TRBJ1-1; TRBD1 is a possible D gene (6 bases). Germline loops: CDR1 GTSNPN, CDR2 SVGIG (reference sequence). The CDR3 contains 13 residues. V was cut by 2 bases and J by 4 bases, with 11 bases left in between. The CDR3 nucleotides read TGTGCCTGGAGTTCAGGGGCCTCCACTGAAGCTTTCTTT. This gives the protein CAWSSGASTEAFF.

The chain is built from TRBV18 and TRBJ2-5, with D perhaps matching TRBD1 (5 bases). Germline V CDR1 and CDR2: KGHSH, LQKENI. The V end was cut by 2 bases, the J end by 5 bases, with 12 bases between. The CDR3 covers 14 residues. The CDR3 loop is CASSPTQGLETQYF. The DNA of the CDR3 is TGTGCCAGCTCACCAACGCAGGGTTTGGAGACCCAGTACTTC.

The rearrangement uses TRBV30 and TRBJ2-7; TRBD1 is a possible D gene (6 bases). This CDR3 spans 12 amino acids. V was pared by 1 base and J by 3 bases, with 7 bases between. In germline, CDR1 is GTSNPN, CDR2 SVGIG (reference sequence). CDR3 in DNA: TGTGCCTGGAGTGAGACAGGCTACGAGCAGTACTTC. Protein: CAWSETGYEQYF.